This T cell receptor beta chain came from a study of blood T cells in healthy people across ages (dated by TCRdb to between 2014 and 2016). Background for the entire study: In model experiments, template switching captured about one uniquely barcoded TCR beta cDNA molecule for every two T cells. To track age-related changes in TCR beta repertoire diversity, the study relied on deep sequencing normalized with unique cDNA molecular identifiers. The donors were divided into four age groups: young (average around 17 years), middle-aged (about 39), aged (about 56) and long-lived (about 79). To avoid experimental bias, donors of different ages were randomly spread across the sequencing lanes. For two donors (one aged 18 to 30 and one aged 80 or older), the study analyzed two additional independent replicas of 1 million unique cDNA reads from the same blood draw.

The research as a whole found: Compared with the aged group, the long-lived group had more naive CD4+ T cells, fewer expanded clones and increased TCR diversity, a pattern suggesting age selection. Estimates of total diversity from one million sequenced T cells were regarded as lower bounds and underestimates. Because donor CMV infection status was unknown, age-related changes in expanded clonotypes were potentially confounded. Observed TCR beta diversity correlated strongly with the percentage of naive T cells measured by flow cytometry. Conclusive comparison of naive and antigen-experienced compartments was prevented by the profiling of bulk unsorted PBMCs. Observed TCR beta diversity per million T cells fell roughly linearly with age, and a significant reduction was already apparent by age about 43.

From the cysteine up to the phenylalanine, the CDR3 has a length of 12 residues. Just the 36-base CDR3 DNA is kept, in frame starting at base 1. Compared with germline, V lacks 4 bases and J lacks 7 bases; bases without a gene match: 2. The 40 or so donors, aged 6 to 90 years, were systemically healthy Caucasian individuals from Russia. Roughly 9.5 milliliters of peripheral blood were drawn from each donor into EDTA-treated Vacutainer tubes. Ficoll-Paque density-gradient centrifugation was used to isolate PBMCs, with at least 7 million obtained per sample. Trizol reagent was used to extract total RNA from the PBMCs, yielding at least 6 micrograms per sample. For every donor, flow cytometry on a PBMC aliquot measured the percentage of naive CD45RAhigh/CD27high T cells. This clonotype was picked up a small number of times. The antigen it recognizes is unknown. No much larger clonotype is one base removed from it; base qualities were not supplied.

Library preparation used 5' RACE. These reads were obtained on an Illumina HiSeq 2500. A second 7 to 11 cycle PCR used a sample-barcoded 5' primer and a J-beta primer mix. A unique molecular identifier was introduced onto each TCR beta cDNA molecule by a template-switch 5' adaptor carrying 12 random nucleotides. Each sample yielded at least 2.5 million CDR3-containing paired-end reads. All of the RNA was converted into first-strand cDNA using the Mint cDNA synthesis kit, with a TRBC-specific oligonucleotide serving as the primer. After uracil-DNA glycosylase treatment, a first 18-cycle PCR used universal primers M1SS and BC2_uni_R on all cDNA. The published analysis was carried out like this. Each sample was normalized by randomly selecting 1 million high-quality reads, each carrying a distinct molecular identifier. Reads with shared molecular identifiers were discarded instead of being binned into consensus sequences. MiTCR, with a Q25 quality threshold and the strictest error-elimination algorithm, was used for CDR3 identification, clonotype clustering and error correction. Lower-bound total TCR beta diversity was estimated with a nonparametric unseen species model using Euler transformation. TCRdb applied fastp at Q25 and MiXCR to the public reads, then kept only in-frame beta chains. Each record represents a unique CDR3 protein, reported with the most common genes and DNA among its rows. None of the V and J calls come from the authors' own analysis; TCRdb made them. Recorded for this sample are about a million distinct CDR3 sequences; under 40% of them occurred a single time. The ten biggest clones cover 10% to 15% of the sample.

The chain employs TRBV12-3 or TRBV12-4 and TRBJ1-2, and TRBD1 aligns with 8 junction nucleotides. This clonotype was obtained from a man aged 18 to 30 in good health. Sequencing was performed on blood. The bases are TGTGCCAGCAGTTCAGGGGGCTTTGGCTACACCTTC. It is translated as CASSSGGFGYTF.